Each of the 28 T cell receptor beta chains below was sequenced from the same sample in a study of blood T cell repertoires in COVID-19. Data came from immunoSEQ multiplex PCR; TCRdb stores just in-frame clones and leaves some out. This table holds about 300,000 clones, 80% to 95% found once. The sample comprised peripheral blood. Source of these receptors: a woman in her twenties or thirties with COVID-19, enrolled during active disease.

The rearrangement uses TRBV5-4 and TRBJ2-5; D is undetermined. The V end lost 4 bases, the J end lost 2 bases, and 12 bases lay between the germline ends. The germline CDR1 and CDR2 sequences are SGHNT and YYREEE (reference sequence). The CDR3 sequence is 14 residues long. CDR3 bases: TGTGCCAGCAGCCCACCTTACGGGCAAGAGACCCAGTACTTC. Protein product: CASSPPYGQETQYF.

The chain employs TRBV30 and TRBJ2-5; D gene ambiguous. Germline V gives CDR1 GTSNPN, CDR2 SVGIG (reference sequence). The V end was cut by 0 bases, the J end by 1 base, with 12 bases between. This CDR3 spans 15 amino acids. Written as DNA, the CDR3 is TGTGCCTGGAGTGTATTCGCGCGGATCCAAGAGACCCAGTACTTC. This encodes CAWSVFARIQETQYF.

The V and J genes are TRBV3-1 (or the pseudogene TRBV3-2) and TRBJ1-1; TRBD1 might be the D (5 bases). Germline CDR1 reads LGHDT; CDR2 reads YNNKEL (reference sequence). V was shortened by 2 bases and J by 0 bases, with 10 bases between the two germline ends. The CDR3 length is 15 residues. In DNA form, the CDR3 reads TGTGCCAGCAGCCAAAGGACACTATTGAACACTGAAGCTTTCTTT. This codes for CASSQRTLLNTEAFF.

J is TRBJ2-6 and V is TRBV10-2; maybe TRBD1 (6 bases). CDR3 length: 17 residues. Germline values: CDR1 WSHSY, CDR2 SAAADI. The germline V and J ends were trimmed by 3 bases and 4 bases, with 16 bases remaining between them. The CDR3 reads CASSDLTGRYGANVLTF. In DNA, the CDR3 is TGCGCCAGCAGTGATTTAACAGGGCGATACGGGGCCAACGTCCTGACTTTC.

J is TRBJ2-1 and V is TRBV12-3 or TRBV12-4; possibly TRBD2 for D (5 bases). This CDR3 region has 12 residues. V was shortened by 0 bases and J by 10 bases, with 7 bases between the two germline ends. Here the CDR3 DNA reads TGTGCCAGCAGTTTAGCGGGAGAGGAGCAGTTCTTC. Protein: CASSLAGEEQFF.

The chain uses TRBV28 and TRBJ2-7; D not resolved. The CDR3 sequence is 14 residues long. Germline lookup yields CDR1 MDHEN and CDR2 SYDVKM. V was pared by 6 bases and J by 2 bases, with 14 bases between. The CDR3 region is CASSPVRPPYEQYF. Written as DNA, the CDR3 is TGTGCCAGCAGCCCAGTTCGTCCGCCCTACGAGCAGTACTTC.

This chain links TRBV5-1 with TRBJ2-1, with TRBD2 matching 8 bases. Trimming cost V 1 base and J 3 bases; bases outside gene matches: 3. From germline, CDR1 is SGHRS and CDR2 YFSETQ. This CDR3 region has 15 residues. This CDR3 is CASSLTSGRYNEQFF. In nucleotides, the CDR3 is TGCGCCAGCAGCTTGACTAGCGGCCGCTACAATGAGCAGTTCTTC.

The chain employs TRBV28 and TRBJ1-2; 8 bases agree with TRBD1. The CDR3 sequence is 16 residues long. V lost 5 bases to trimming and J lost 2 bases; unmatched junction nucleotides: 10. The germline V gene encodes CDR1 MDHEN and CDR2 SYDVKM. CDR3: CASSPRVRGQNYGYTF. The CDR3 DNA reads TGTGCCAGCAGTCCGCGGGTCAGGGGGCAAAACTATGGCTACACCTTC.

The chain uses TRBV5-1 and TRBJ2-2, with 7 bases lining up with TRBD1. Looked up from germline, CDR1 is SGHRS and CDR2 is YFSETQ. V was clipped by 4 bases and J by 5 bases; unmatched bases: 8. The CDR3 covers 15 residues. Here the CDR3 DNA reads TGCGCCAGCAGCCTCTCCACAGGGGATACCGGGGAGCTGTTTTTT. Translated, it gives CASSLSTGDTGELFF.

The CDR3 coding sequence is TGTGCCAGCACCCCGACCTTAGGACTAGCGGGAGTAACAGATACGCAGTATTTT. Translation gives CASTPTLGLAGVTDTQYF. The rearrangement links TRBV2 to TRBJ2-3; 13 bases are a match to TRBD2. This CDR3 is built from 18 residues. Germline assignment: CDR1 SNHLY and CDR2 FYNNEI. V lost 7 bases and J lost 3; bases outside the gene matches: 13.

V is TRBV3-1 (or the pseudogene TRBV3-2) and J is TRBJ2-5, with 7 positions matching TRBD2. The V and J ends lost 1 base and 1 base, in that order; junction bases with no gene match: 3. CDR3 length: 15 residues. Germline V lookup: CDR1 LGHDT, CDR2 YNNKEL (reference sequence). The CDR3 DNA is TGTGCCAGCAGCCAAGCGGGGGGATTCCAAGAGACCCAGTACTTC. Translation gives CASSQAGGFQETQYF.

CDR3 protein: CASRSGLTNNEKLFF. The CDR3 bases are TGTGCCAGCAGGTCTGGACTGACGAATAATGAAAAACTGTTTTTT. This rearrangement joins TRBV6-5 to TRBJ1-4; no definite D call. CDR3 length: 15 amino acids. V was cut by 6 bases and J by 4 bases, with 15 bases left in between. Germline CDR1 is MNHEY and CDR2 is SVGAGI.

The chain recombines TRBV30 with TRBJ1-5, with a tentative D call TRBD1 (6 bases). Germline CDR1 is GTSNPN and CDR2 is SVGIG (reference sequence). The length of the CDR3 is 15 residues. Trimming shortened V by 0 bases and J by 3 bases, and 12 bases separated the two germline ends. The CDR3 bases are TGTGCCTGGAGTGTACTAGGGACAATCAATCAGCCCCAGCATTTT. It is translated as CAWSVLGTINQPQHF. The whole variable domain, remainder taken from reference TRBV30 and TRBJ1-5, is SQTIHQWPATLVQPVGSPLSLECTVEGTSNPNLYWYRQAAGRGLQLLFYSVGIGQISSEVPQNLSASRPQDRQFILSSKKLLLSDSGFYLCAWSVLGTINQPQHFGDGTRLSIL.

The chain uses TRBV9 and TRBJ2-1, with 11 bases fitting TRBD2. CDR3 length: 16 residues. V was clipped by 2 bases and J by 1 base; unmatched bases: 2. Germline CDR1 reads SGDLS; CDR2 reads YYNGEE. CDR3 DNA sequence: TGTGCCAGCAGCGTCGGGACTAGCGGATCCTACAATGAGCAGTTCTTC. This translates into CASSVGTSGSYNEQFF.

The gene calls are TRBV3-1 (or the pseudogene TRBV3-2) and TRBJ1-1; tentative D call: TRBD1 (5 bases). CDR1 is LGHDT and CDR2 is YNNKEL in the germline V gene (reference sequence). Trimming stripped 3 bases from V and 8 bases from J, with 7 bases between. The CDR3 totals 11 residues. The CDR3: CASSHKGEAFF. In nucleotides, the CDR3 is TGTGCCAGCAGCCACAAGGGGGAAGCTTTCTTT.

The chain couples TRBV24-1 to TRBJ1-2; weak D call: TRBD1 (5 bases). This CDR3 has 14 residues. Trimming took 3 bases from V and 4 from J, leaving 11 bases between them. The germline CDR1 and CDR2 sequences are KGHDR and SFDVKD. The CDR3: CATSDQGRPYGYTF. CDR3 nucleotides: TGTGCCACCAGTGATCAGGGCCGTCCCTATGGCTACACCTTC.

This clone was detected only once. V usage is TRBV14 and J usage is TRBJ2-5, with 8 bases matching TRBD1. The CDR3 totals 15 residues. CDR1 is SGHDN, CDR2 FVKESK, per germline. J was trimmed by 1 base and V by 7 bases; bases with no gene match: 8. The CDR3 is CASNPTGAAQETQYF. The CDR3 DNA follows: TGTGCCAGCAATCCGACAGGGGCCGCCCAAGAGACCCAGTACTTC. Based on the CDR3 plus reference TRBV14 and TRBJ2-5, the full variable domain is EAGVTQFPSHSVIEKGQTVTLRCDPISGHDNLYWYRRVMGKEIKFLLHFVKESKQDESGMPNNRFLAERTGGTYSTLKVQPAELEDSGVYFCASNPTGAAQETQYFGPGTRLLVL.

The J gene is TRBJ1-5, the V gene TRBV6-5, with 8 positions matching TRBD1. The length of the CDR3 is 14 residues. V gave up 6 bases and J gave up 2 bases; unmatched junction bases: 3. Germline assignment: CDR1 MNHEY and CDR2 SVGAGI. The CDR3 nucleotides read TGTGCCAGCAGCTCGGACAGGGGCAATCAGCCCCAGCATTTT. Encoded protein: CASSSDRGNQPQHF.

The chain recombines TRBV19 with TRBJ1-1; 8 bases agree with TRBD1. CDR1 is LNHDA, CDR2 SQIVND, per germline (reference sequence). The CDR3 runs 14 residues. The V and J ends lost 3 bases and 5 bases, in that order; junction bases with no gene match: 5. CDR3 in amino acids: CASSIRGRGTEAFF. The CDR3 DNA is TGTGCCAGTAGTATCAGGGGGCGAGGAACTGAAGCTTTCTTT.

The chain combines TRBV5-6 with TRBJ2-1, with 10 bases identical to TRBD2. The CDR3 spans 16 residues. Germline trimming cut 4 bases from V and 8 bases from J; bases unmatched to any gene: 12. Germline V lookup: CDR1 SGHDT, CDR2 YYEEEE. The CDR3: CASSHKREGLGDEQFF. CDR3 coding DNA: TGTGCCAGCAGCCACAAGCGGGAGGGCCTGGGGGATGAGCAGTTCTTC. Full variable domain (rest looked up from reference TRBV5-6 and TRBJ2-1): DAGVTQSPTHLIKTRGQQVTLRCSPKSGHDTVSWYQQALGQGPQFIFQYYEEEERQRGNFPDRFSGHQFPNYSSELNVNALLLGDSALYLCASSHKREGLGDEQFFGPGTRLTVL.

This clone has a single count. The CDR3 bases are TGTGCCATCAGAGAGGGAGCGAACACTGAAGCTTTCTTT. As protein: CAIREGANTEAFF. The chain combines TRBV10-3 with TRBJ1-1; D is ambiguous. This CDR3 is built from 13 residues. V was cut by 6 bases and J by 1 base, with 9 bases left in between. The germline V gene has CDR1 ENHRY and CDR2 SYGVKD.

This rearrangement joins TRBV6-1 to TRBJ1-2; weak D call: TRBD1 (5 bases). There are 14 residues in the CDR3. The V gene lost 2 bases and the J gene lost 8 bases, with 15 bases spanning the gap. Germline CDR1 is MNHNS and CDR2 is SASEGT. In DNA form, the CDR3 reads TGTGCCAGCAGTGAAAAGAGAACAGGTCAGGGCTACACCTTC. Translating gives CASSEKRTGQGYTF.

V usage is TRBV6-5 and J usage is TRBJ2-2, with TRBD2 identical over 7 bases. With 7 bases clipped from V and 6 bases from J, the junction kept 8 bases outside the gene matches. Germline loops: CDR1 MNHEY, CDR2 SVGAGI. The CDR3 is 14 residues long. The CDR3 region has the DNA TGTGCCAGCAAGGGAGGGCGCAACGCCGGGGAGCTGTTTTTT. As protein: CASKGGRNAGELFF.

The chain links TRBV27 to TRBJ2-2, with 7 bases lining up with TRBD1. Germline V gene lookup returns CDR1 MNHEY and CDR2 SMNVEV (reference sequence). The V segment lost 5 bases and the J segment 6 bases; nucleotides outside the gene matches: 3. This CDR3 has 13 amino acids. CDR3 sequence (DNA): TGTGCCAGCAGTGTGACAGGGCCCGGGGAGCTGTTTTTT. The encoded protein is CASSVTGPGELFF.

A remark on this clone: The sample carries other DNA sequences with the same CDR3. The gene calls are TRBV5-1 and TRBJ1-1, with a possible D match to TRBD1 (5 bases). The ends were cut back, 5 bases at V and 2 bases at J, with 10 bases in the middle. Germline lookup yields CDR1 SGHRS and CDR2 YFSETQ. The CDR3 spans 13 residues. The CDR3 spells CASRTGGNTEAFF. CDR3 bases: TGCGCCAGCAGAACGGGGGGAAACACTGAAGCTTTCTTT.

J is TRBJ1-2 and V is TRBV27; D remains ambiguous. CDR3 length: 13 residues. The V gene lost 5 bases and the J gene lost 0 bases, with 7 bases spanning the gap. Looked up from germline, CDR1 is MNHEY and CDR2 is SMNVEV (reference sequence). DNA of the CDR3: TGTGCCAGCAGTCCCACAGCTAACTATGGCTACACCTTC. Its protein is CASSPTANYGYTF.

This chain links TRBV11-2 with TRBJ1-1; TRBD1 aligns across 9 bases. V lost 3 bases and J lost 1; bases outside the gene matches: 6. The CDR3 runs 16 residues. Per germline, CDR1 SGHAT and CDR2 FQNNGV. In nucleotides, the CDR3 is TGTGCCAGCAGCTTCGGGACAGGGAGTCGGAACACTGAAGCTTTCTTT. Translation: CASSFGTGSRNTEAFF.

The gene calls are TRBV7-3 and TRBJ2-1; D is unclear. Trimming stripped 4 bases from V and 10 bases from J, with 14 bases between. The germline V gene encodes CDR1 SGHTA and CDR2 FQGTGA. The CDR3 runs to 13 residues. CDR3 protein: CASSSLPQTEQFF. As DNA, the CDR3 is TGTGCCAGCAGCTCCCTACCCCAAACCGAGCAGTTCTTC.